A single sample is the source of the 10 T cell receptor beta chains below, sequenced in a study of T cells in Graves' hyperthyroidism and ophthalmopathy. What was amplified from RNA transcripts were TCR beta CDR3 regions. A first-round RT-PCR of the TCR CDR3 used the HTBI primer set. TCRdb itself ran the multiplex PCR reads through MiXCR, one entry per CDR3 protein. The table lists roughly 560,000 distinct CDR3 sequences, around 15% of them singletons. The sequencing sample was made of blood. The receptor set was obtained from a middle-aged woman with Graves' ophthalmopathy.

This clonotype appeared many times. The chain recombines TRBV10-3 with TRBJ1-3; no clear D. V was pared by 3 bases and J by 3 bases, with 15 bases between. The CDR3 spans 16 residues. CDR1 is ENHRY and CDR2 is SYGVKD in the germline V gene. The CDR3 sequence: CAISDEVRFYGNTIYF. In nucleotides, the CDR3 is TGTGCCATCAGTGATGAGGTCAGATTCTATGGAAACACCATATATTTT.

This clonotype showed up just a few times. One junction end disagrees with the germline gene, perhaps due to a read error. CDR3 DNA sequence: TGTGCCAGCAGTTACTCCTCAGCGCACCAAGAGGCCCAGTACTTC. Translated: CASSYSSAHQEAQYF. The chain employs TRBV6-5 and TRBJ2-5, with D hard to call. This CDR3 is built from 15 residues. Germline assignment: CDR1 MNHEY and CDR2 SVGAGI.

The sample holds many counts of this clonotype. V is TRBV6-5 and J is TRBJ2-7; no clear D gene. Germline V gene data show CDR1 as MNHEY and CDR2 as SVGAGI. Deletions cut 0 bases from V and 6 bases from J, with 3 bases between. The CDR3 spans 11 residues. The DNA for the CDR3 is TGTGCCAGCAGTTACTCGAGCGAGCAGTACTTC. This sequence encodes CASSYSSEQYF.

This clonotype was seen many times. This chain links TRBV24-1 with TRBJ2-3; TRBD1 matches at 10 bases. Per the germline V gene, CDR1 is KGHDR and CDR2 is SFDVKD. V lost 4 bases, J lost 3 bases, and 6 bases stayed unmatched. The CDR3 spans 16 residues. CDR3 amino acids: CATSDWTGGGTDTQYF. CDR3 in DNA: TGTGCCACCAGTGACTGGACAGGGGGTGGAACAGATACGCAGTATTTT.

This clonotype was counted only a few times. The chain links TRBV12-3 or TRBV12-4 to TRBJ2-5; possible D gene TRBD2, 6 bases. V shed 7 bases and J shed 4 bases, with 19 bases lying between them. CDR3 size: 15 residues. The DNA for the CDR3 is TGTGCCAGCACCCAAGGACACCTGGGAGGAGAGACCCAGTACTTC. Translated, it gives CASTQGHLGGETQYF.

This clonotype has just a few counts. The gene calls are TRBV20-1 and TRBJ2-5; D could derive from TRBD1 or TRBD2 (7 bases each). V gave up 5 bases and J gave up 4 bases, with 17 bases separating them. The CDR3 spans 14 residues. Germline V gene data show CDR1 as DFQATT and CDR2 as SNEGSKA (reference sequence). In nucleotides, the CDR3 is TGCAGTGCTCCCCTCAGGGGGGGACTAGAGACCCAGTACTTC. Amino acid sequence: CSAPLRGGLETQYF.

This clonotype was counted many times. The chain joins TRBV10-3 to TRBJ2-5; D uncertain. Germline V gene sequence: CDR1 ENHRY, CDR2 SYGVKD. V was shortened by 2 bases and J by 1 base, with 8 bases between the two germline ends. The CDR3 contains 14 residues. CDR3 region: CAISERNFQETQYF. The CDR3 nucleotides are TGTGCCATCAGTGAGAGGAATTTCCAAGAGACCCAGTACTTC.

This clonotype was detected ten times or more. The chain employs TRBV25-1 and TRBJ1-1, with D perhaps TRBD1 (5 bases). Germline loops: CDR1 MGHDK, CDR2 SYGVNS. V lost 3 bases, J lost 6 bases, and 14 bases lay in between. The CDR3 has 14 residues. The CDR3 region has the DNA TGTGCCAGCAGTGATCAGCAAACGGGGGCTGAAGCTTTCTTT. This codes for CASSDQQTGAEAFF.

About this clonotype itself: Since a much larger clone is just one base distant, this may be a read error. The CDR3 protein is CGARWDRSEQYF. DNA of the CDR3: TGCGGTGCTAGGTGGGACAGGTCCGAGCAGTACTTC. The chain couples TRBV20-1 to TRBJ2-7; TRBD1 matches 8 bases. The CDR3 has 12 residues. Germline-derived CDR1 and CDR2 are DFQATT and SNEGSKA (reference sequence).

This clonotype was counted ten times or more. The V gene is TRBV7-2, the J gene TRBJ2-7; D is tentatively TRBD1 or TRBD2 (6 bases each). The CDR3 is made up of 12 amino acids. The V and J ends lost 4 bases and 6 bases respectively, with 10 bases between them. Germline CDR1 SGHTA, CDR2 FQGNSA. The CDR3 loop is CASSSEGGEQYF. CDR3 nucleotides: TGTGCCAGCAGCTCGGAGGGGGGCGAGCAGTACTTC.